This T cell receptor (beta chain) was captured by sequencing in a study of PD-1 blockade in classical Hodgkin lymphoma. Assay: immunoSEQ multiplex PCR; the TCRdb copy retains only in-frame clones and omits some. The sample has more than 50,000 clones, 71% seen once. V dropped 6 bases and J dropped 5 bases, with 10 bases sitting between them. Germline lookup yields CDR1 MNHEY and CDR2 SVGAGI. The CDR3 covers 13 residues. Autologous stem cell transplantation was followed by relapse in every patient, and brentuximab vedotin exposure varied. This clonotype was obtained from a human donor with classical Hodgkin lymphoma. Sequencing used peripheral blood mononuclear cells (PBMCs), obtained before the second cycle of nivolumab. The J gene is TRBJ2-2, the V gene TRBV6-5, with D possibly TRBD1 on 6 matching bases. CDR3 residues: CASRETGTGELFF. The DNA for the CDR3 is TGTGCCAGCAGAGAAACAGGGACCGGGGAGCTGTTTTTT.